The clone carrying this T cell receptor beta chain appeared a few times. The antigen is undetermined. The investigators reverse transcribed all of the isolated RNA, so they sequenced expressed TCRB transcripts. Clones were read by immunoSEQ multiplex PCR, and TCRdb kept only the in-frame ones, dropping some. The table has roughly 150,000 clones, roughly 9% seen once. This record belongs to a study of beta chain features in type 1 diabetes. Looking at the study overall: Over all samples combined, fewer than 130,000,000 sorted cells were examined.

Germline assignment: CDR1 SEHNR and CDR2 FQNEAQ (reference sequence). The CDR3 runs to 15 residues. Between the trimmed V and J ends, which lost 3 bases and 9 bases, there was a span of 18 bases. Whole-study findings and limits: In all four CD4+ subsets, TCRB CDR3 length was significantly, moderately reduced in type 1 diabetes.

The single heparinised draw taken from each donor contained approximately 120 mL of blood on average. The source material was central memory CD4+ T cells from blood. The chain recombines TRBV7-9 with TRBJ2-1, with a weak D call TRBD2 (6 bases). The origin of this receptor is a woman aged 25 to 39 with type 1 diabetes. The CDR3 nucleotides read TGTGCCAGCAGCTTGGCGGGAATGAACCGGGGTGAGCAGTTCTTC. Translated, it gives CASSLAGMNRGEQFF.